The present entry profiles one T cell receptor (beta chain) with its context. Its target is not known. TCRdb reprocessed the 5' RACE reads and reports one entry per CDR3 protein, with no DNA. This sample's table has roughly 1,300 distinct CDR3 sequences. The data are from a study of T cells expressing NK-cell markers. Findings of the study overall: The study did not resolve the HCMV specificity of expanded NKG2C+ T cell clones. Dominance of the CD3+CD56-NKG2C+ fraction by these clonotypes also held in four donors.

This CDR3 has 15 amino acids. Germline V gives CDR1 LNHDA, CDR2 SQIVND (reference sequence). The rearrangement uses TRBV19 and TRBJ1-3. Sequences were obtained from blood T cells: a sorted CD56 or NKG2C T cell subset, CD4+ or CD8+ T cells, or bulk PBMC T cells (not recorded which). This receptor was taken from a woman aged 18-30 years in good health. The chain's CDR3 is CASTPTDRLSYTIYF.